The subject of this entry is one T cell receptor beta chain. This record comes from a study of blood T cell repertoires in COVID-19. Looking at the study overall: Material from acute and convalescent COVID-19 was sourced from the United States, Italy and Spain. T cells, B-cell-depleted T cells, or PBMCs provided the cDNA or gDNA that served as material.

Original analysis: Amplifying reference gene primers gave estimates of nucleated cell counts. The protocol was immunoSEQ multiplex PCR, while the TCRdb copy is restricted to in-frame clones and leaves out a portion. V and J calls and clone size follow that table, whereas D and trimming were derived from the DNA. The sample lists 210,000 or so clones, around 80% occurring once. All enrollees were roughly 18 to 89 years old and from 20 to 25 US areas. Trimming removed 1 base at V and 6 bases at J, with 12 bases between. This CDR3 is 14 amino acids long. Germline V gene lookup returns CDR1 SGHTA and CDR2 FQGNSA.

The rearrangement links TRBV7-2 to TRBJ1-1, with a weak D call TRBD1 (5 bases). The sequence derives from a young man with acute COVID-19. The sequenced sample consisted of PBMCs or T cells enriched from blood (not recorded which). CDR3 nucleotide sequence: TGTGCCAGCAGCTTAGGTCAGGGAAGGGCTGAAGCTTTCTTT. Amino acid sequence: CASSLGQGRAEAFF. The complete variable domain, with remaining parts taken from reference TRBV7-2 and TRBJ1-1, reads GAGVSQSPSNKVTEKGKDVELRCDPISGHTALYWYRQSLGQGLEFLIYFQGNSAPDKSGLPSDRFSAERTGGSVSTLTIQRTQQEDSAVYLCASSLGQGRAEAFFGQGTRLTVV.